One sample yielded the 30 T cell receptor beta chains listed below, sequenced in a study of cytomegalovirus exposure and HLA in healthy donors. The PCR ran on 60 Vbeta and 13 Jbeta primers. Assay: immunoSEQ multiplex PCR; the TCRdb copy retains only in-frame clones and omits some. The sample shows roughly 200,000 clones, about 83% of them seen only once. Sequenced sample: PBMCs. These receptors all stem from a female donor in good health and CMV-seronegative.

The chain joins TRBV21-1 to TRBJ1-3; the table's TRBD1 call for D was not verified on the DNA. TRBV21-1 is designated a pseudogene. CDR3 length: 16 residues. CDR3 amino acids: CASSKDTFVSGNTIYF. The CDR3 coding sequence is TGTGCCAGCAGCAAAGACACGTTTGTCTCTGGAAACACCATATATTTT.

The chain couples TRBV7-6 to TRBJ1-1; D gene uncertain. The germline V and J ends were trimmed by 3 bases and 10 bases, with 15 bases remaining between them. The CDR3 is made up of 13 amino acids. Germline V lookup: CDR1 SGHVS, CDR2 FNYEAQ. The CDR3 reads CASSLRVSEGAFF. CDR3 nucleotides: TGTGCCAGCAGCTTGCGGGTCTCAGAAGGAGCTTTCTTT.

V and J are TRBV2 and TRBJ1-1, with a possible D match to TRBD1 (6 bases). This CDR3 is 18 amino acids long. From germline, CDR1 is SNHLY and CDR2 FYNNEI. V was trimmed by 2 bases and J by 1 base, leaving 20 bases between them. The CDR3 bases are TGTGCCAGCAGTGAAATAGTCGGAGTCAGGGGTACGAACACTGAAGCTTTCTTT. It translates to CASSEIVGVRGTNTEAFF.

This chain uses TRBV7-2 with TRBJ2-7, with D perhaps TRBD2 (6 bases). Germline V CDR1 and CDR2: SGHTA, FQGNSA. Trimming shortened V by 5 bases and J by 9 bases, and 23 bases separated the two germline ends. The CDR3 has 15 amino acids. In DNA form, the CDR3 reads TGTGCCAGCAGCCTTAGGAGGGACCTGGCTTCGAGGCAGTACTTC. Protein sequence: CASSLRRDLASRQYF. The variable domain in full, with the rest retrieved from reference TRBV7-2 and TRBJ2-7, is GAGVSQSPSNKVTEKGKDVELRCDPISGHTALYWYRQSLGQGLEFLIYFQGNSAPDKSGLPSDRFSAERTGGSVSTLTIQRTQQEDSAVYLCASSLRRDLASRQYFGPGTRLTVT.

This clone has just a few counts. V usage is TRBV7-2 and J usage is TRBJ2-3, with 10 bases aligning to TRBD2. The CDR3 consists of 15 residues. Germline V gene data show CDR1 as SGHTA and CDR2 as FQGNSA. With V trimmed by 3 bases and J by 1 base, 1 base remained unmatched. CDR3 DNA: TGTGCCAGCAGCTTCGGACTAGCGGGCACAGATACGCAGTATTTT. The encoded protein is CASSFGLAGTDTQYF.

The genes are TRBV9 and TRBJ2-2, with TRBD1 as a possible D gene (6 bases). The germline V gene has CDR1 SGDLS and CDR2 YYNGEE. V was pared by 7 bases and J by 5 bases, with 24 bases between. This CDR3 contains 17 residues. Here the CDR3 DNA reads TGTGCCAGCTCAACATGGCAGCGGATAAGGGGGACCGGGGAGCTGTTTTTT. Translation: CASSTWQRIRGTGELFF. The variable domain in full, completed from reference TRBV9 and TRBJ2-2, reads DSGVTQTPKHLITATGQRVTLRCSPRSGDLSVYWYQQSLDQGLQFLIQYYNGEERAKGNILERFSAQQFPDLHSELNLSSLELGDSALYFCASSTWQRIRGTGELFFGEGSRLTVL.

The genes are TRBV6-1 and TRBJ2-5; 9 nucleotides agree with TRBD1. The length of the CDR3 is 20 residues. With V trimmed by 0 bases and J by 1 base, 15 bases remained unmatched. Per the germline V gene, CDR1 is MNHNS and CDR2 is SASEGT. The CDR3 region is CASSEAPPGAKQGAQETQYF. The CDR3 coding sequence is TGTGCCAGCAGTGAAGCGCCACCGGGGGCAAAACAGGGGGCCCAAGAGACCCAGTACTTC.

The CDR3 protein is CASSMGQITGELFF. The CDR3 nucleotides are TGTGCCAGCTCGATGGGACAAATCACCGGGGAGCTGTTTTTT. The V gene is TRBV2, the J gene TRBJ2-2, with D maybe TRBD1 (6 bases). The ends were cut back, 8 bases at V and 4 bases at J, with 14 bases in the middle. The CDR3 is 14 amino acids. Germline lookup yields CDR1 SNHLY and CDR2 FYNNEI.

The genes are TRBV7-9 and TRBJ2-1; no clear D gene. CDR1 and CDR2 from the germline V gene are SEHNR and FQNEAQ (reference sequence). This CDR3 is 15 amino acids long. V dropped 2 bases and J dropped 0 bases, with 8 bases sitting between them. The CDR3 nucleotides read TGTGCCAGCAGCTTACTGCTTAGCTCCTACAATGAGCAGTTCTTC. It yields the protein CASSLLLSSYNEQFF.

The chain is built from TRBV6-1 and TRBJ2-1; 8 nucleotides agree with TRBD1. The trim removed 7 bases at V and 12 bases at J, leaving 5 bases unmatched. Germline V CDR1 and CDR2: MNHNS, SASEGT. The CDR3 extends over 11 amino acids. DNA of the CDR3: TGTGCCAGCAAGGGTGGGACAGGGCAGTTCTTC. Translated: CASKGGTGQFF.

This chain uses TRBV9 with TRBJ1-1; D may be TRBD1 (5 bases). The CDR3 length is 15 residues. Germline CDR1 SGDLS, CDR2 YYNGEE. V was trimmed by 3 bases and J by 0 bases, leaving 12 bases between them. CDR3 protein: CASSAGQGLNTEAFF. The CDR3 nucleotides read TGTGCCAGCAGCGCCGGGCAGGGATTGAACACTGAAGCTTTCTTT.

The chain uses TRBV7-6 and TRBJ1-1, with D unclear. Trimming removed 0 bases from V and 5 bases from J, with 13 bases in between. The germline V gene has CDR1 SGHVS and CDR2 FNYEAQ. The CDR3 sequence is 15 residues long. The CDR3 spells CASSLAEAEGTEAFF. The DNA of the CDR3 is TGTGCCAGCAGCTTAGCGGAGGCGGAAGGAACTGAAGCTTTCTTT.

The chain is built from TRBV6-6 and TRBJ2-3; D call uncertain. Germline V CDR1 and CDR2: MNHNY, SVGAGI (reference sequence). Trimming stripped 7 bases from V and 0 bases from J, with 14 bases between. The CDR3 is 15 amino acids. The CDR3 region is CASTPRVPSTDTQYF. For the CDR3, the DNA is TGTGCCAGCACTCCCCGGGTACCTAGCACAGATACGCAGTATTTT.

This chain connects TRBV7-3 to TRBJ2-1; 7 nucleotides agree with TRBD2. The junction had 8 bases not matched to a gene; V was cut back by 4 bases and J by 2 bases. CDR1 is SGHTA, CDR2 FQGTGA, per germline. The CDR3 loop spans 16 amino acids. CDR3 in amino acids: CASSSQPSGTYNEQFF. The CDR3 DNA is TGTGCCAGCAGCTCCCAACCTAGCGGAACCTACAATGAGCAGTTCTTC. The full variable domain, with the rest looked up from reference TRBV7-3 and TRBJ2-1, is GAGVSQTPSNKVTEKGKYVELRCDPISGHTALYWYRQSLGQGPEFLIYFQGTGAADDSGLPNDRFFAVRPEGSVSTLKIQRTERGDSAVYLCASSSQPSGTYNEQFFGPGTRLTVL.

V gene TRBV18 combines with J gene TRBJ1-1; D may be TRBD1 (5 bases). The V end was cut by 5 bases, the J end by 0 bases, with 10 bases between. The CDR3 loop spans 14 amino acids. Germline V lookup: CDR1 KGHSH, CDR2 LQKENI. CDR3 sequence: CASSAKGMNTEAFF. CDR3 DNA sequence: TGTGCCAGCTCAGCTAAGGGGATGAACACTGAAGCTTTCTTT.

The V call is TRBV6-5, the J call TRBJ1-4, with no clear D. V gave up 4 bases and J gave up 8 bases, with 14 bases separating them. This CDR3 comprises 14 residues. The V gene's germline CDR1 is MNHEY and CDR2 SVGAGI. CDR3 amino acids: CASSSGGSGEKLFF. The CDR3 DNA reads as TGTGCCAGCAGTTCCGGAGGAAGCGGGGAAAAACTGTTTTTT.

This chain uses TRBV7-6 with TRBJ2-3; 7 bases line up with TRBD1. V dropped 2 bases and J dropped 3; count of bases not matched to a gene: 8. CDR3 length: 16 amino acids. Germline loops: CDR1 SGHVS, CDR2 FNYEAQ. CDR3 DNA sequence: TGTGCCAGCAGCTTAAGAGGGGGCATGGGGACAGATACGCAGTATTTT. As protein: CASSLRGGMGTDTQYF.

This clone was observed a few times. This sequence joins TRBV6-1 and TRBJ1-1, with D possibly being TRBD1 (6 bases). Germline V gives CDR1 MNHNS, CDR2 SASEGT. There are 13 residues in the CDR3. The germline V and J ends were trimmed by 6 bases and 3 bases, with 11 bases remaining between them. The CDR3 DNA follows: TGTGCCAGCAGCAGACAGGCACACACTGAAGCTTTCTTT. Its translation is CASSRQAHTEAFF.

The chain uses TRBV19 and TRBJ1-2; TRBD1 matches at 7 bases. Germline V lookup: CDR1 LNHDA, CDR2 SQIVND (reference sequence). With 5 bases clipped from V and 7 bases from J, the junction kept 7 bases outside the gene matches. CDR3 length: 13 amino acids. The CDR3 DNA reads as TGTGCCAGTAGTGCGACAGGGTGGCGTGGCTACACCTTC. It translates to CASSATGWRGYTF.

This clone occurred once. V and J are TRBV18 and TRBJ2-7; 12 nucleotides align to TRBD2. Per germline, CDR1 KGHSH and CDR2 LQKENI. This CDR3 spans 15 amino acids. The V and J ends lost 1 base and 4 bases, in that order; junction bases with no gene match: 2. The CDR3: CASSPQLAGGYEQYF. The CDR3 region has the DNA TGTGCCAGCTCACCACAGCTAGCGGGAGGGTACGAGCAGTACTTC.

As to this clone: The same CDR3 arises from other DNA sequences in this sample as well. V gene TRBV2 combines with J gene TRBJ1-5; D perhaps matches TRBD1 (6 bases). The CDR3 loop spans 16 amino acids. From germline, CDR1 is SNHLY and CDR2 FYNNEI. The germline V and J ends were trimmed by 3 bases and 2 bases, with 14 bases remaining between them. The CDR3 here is CASSEGDTAGNQPQHF. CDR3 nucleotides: TGTGCCAGCAGTGAGGGGGACACTGCCGGCAATCAGCCCCAGCATTTT.

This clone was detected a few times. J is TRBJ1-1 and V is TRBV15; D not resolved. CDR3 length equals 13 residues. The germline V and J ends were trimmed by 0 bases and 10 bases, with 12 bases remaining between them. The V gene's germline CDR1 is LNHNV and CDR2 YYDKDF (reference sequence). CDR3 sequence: CATSRERRSTAFF. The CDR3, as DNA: TGTGCCACCAGCAGAGAACGGCGGTCTACAGCTTTCTTT.

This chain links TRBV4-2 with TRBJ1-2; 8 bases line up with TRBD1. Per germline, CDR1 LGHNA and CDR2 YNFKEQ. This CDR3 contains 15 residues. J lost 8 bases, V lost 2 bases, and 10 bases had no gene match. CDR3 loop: CASSQTTTGEGGYTF. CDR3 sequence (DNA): TGTGCCAGCAGCCAAACTACGACAGGGGAGGGAGGCTACACCTTC.

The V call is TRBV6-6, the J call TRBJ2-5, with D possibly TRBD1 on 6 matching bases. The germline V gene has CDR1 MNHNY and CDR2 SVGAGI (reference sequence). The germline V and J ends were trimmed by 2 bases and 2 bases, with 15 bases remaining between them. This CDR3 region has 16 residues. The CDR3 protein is CASSYNLPGVQETQYF. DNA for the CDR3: TGTGCCAGCAGTTACAACTTACCAGGGGTTCAAGAGACCCAGTACTTC.

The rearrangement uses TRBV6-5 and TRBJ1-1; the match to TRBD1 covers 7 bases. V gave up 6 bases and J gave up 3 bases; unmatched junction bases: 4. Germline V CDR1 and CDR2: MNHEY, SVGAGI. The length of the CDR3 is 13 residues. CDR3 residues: CASRPQGYTEAFF. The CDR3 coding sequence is TGTGCCAGCAGACCACAGGGGTACACTGAAGCTTTCTTT.

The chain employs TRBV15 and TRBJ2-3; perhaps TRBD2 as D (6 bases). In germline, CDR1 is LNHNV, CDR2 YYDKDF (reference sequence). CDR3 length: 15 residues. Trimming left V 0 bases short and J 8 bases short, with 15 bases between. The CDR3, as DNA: TGTGCCACCAGCAGAGATGTTGGGGGAGGCGCTACGCAGTATTTT. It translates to CATSRDVGGGATQYF.

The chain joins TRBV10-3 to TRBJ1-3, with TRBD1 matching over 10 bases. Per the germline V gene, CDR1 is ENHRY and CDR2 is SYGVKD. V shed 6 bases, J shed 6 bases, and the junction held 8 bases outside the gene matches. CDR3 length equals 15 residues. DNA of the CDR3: TGTGCCATCAGCTCCGGGACAGGGGAGGTAAACACCATATATTTT. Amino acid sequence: CAISSGTGEVNTIYF.

In DNA, the CDR3 is TGTGCCAGCAGCCAGGCCAAAACTAGATCCACAGATACGCAGTATTTT. This gives the protein CASSQAKTRSTDTQYF. The rearrangement joins TRBV5-4 to TRBJ2-3, with D perhaps TRBD2 (5 bases). Looked up from germline, CDR1 is SGHNT and CDR2 is YYREEE (reference sequence). V shed 4 bases and J shed 2 bases, with 17 bases lying between them. The CDR3 loop spans 16 amino acids.

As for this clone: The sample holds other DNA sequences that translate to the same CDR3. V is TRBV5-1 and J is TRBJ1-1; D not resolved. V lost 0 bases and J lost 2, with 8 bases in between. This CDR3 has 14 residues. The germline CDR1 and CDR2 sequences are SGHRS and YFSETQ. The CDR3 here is CASSLAPGNTEAFF. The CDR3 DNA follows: TGCGCCAGCAGCTTGGCCCCAGGTAACACTGAAGCTTTCTTT.

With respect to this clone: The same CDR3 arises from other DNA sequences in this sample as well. The CDR3 DNA reads as TGCGCCAGCAGCTTGTCGGGGACAGCATACAATGAGCAGTTCTTC. Residues: CASSLSGTAYNEQFF. This chain links TRBV5-1 with TRBJ2-1; 7 bases fit TRBD1. V dropped 1 base and J dropped 4; count of bases not matched to a gene: 5. Germline V gene data show CDR1 as SGHRS and CDR2 as YFSETQ. The CDR3 is made up of 15 amino acids.